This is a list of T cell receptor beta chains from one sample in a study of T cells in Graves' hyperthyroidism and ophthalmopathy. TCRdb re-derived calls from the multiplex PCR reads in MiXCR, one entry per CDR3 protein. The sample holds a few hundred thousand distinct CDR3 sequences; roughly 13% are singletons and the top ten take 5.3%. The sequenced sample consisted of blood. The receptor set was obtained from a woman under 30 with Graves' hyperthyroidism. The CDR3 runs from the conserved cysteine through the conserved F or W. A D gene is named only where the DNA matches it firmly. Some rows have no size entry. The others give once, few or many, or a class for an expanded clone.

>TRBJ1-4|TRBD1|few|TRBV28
CASTSDRDVTNEKLFF
TGTGCCAGCACTTCAGACAGGGACGTCACTAATGAAAAACTGTTTTTT
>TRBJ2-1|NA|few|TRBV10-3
CAISEAGDEQFF
TGTGCCATCAGTGAGGCCGGAGATGAGCAGTTCTTC
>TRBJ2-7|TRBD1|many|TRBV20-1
CSAQTGGTYEQYF
TGCAGTGCACAGACAGGGGGTACCTACGAGCAGTACTTC
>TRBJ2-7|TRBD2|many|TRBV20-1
CSARDRTSDLYEQYF
TGCAGTGCTAGAGATAGGACTAGCGACCTCTACGAGCAGTACTTC
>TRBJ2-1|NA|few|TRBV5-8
CASSSDQYNEQFF
TGTGCCAGCAGCTCGGACCAATACAATGAGCAGTTCTTC
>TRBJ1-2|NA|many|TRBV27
CASRAMSNNYGYTF
TGTGCCAGCAGGGCGATGAGCAATAACTATGGCTACACCTTC
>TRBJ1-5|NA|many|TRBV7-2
CASSLVQGNQPQHF
TGTGCCAGCAGCTTAGTACAGGGAAATCAGCCCCAGCATTTT
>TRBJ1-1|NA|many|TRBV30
CAWSVLENTEAFF
TGTGCCTGGAGTGTACTGGAAAACACTGAAGCTTTCTTT
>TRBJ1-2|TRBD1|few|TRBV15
CATSRDVTGGNYGYTF
TGTGCCACCAGCAGAGATGTGACAGGGGGGAACTATGGCTACACCTTC
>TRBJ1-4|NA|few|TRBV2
CAISESTAGHNEKLFF
TGTGCCATCAGTGAGTCGACGGCAGGGCATAATGAAAAGCTGTTTTTT
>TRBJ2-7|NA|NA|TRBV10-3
CAISDQGHIKPYEQYF
TGTGCCATCAGTGACCAGGGACACATTAAACCCTACGAGCAGTACTTC
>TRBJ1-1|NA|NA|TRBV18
CASSSGMGTEAFF
TGTGCCAGCTCATCCGGGATGGGCACTGAAGCTTTCTTT
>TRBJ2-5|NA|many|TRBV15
CATSRTRAQETQYF
TGTGCCACCAGCAGGACAAGGGCCCAAGAGACCCAGTACTTC
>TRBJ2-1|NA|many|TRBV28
CASNPSGLPNNEQFF
TGTGCCAGCAACCCTTCGGGACTTCCTAACAATGAGCAGTTCTTC
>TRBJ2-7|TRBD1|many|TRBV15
CATSTGTDSYEQYF
TGTGCCACCAGCACAGGGACAGATTCCTACGAGCAGTACTTC
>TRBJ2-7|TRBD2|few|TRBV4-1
CASSHFTSGPSYEQYF
TGCGCCAGCAGCCACTTTACTAGCGGGCCCTCCTACGAGCAGTACTTC
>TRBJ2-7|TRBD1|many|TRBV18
CASSPTGQPYEQYF
TGTGCCAGCTCACCAACGGGACAGCCCTACGAGCAGTACTTC
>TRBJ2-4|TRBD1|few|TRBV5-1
CASSLGGTGEAKNIQYF
TGCGCCAGCAGCTTGGGAGGGACAGGGGAAGCCAAAAACATTCAGTACTTC
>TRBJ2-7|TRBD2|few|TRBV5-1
CASSLSTSGHSYEQYF
TGCGCCAGCAGCTTGTCAACTAGCGGGCACTCCTACGAGCAGTACTTC
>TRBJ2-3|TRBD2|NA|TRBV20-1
CSAERTSGISTDTQYF
TGCAGTGCTGAAAGGACTAGCGGGATTTCGACAGATACGCAGTATTTT
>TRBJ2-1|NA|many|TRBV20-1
CSAHFLGDYNEQFF
TGCAGTGCTCATTTTCTAGGAGACTACAATGAGCAGTTCTTC
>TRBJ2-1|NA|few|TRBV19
CASKKDSGPWNEQFF
TGTGCCAGCAAAAAGGACAGTGGGCCTTGGAATGAGCAGTTCTTC
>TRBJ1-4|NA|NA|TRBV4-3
CASSQEGARKDEKLFF
TGCGCCAGCAGCCAAGAAGGGGCCCGTAAGGATGAAAAACTGTTTTTT
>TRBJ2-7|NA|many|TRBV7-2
CASSLDRGGYEQYF
TGTGCCAGCAGCTTAGATCGCGGAGGGTACGAGCAGTACTTC
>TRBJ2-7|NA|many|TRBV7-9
CASSSDSLYEQYF
TGTGCCAGCAGCTCGGACAGCCTCTACGAGCAGTACTTC
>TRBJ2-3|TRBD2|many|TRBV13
CASSLGASGRDTQYF
TGTGCCAGCAGCTTAGGTGCTAGCGGGAGGGATACGCAGTATTTT
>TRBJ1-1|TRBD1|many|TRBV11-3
CASSAGTAEAFF
TGTGCCAGCAGCGCCGGGACAGCCGAAGCTTTCTTT
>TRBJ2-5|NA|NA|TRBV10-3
CAISLTLGGKETQYF
TGTGCCATCAGCCTTACGTTGGGGGGAAAAGAGACCCAGTACTTC
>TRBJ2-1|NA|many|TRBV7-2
CASSLAVGYNEQFF
TGTGCCAGCAGCTTAGCTGTCGGTTACAATGAGCAGTTCTTC
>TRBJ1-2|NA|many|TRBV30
CAWRGFIPTLGYTF
TGTGCCTGGAGGGGCTTCATTCCTACCTTGGGCTACACCTTC
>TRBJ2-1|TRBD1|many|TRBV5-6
CASSSYAGTGGYNEQFF
TGTGCCAGCAGCTCCTACGCCGGGACAGGGGGATACAATGAGCAGTTCTTC
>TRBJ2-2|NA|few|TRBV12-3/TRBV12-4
CATGLTPTTGELFF
TGTGCCACCGGGCTTACCCCAACCACCGGGGAGCTGTTTTTT
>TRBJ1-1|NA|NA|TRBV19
CASSTPPITEAFF
TGTGCCAGTAGTACTCCCCCTATCACTGAAGCTTTCTTT
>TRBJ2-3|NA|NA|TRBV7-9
CASSFPRWGTGTDTQYF
TGTGCCAGCAGCTTCCCCAGGTGGGGGACCGGCACAGATACGCAGTATTTT
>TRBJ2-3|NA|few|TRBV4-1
CASSQDEAGLIDTQYF
TGCGCCAGCAGCCAAGACGAGGCGGGATTGATCGATACGCAGTATTTT
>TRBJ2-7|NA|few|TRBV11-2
CASSVSGTLPYEQYF
TGTGCCAGCAGCGTATCCGGGACTCTTCCCTACGAGCAGTACTTC
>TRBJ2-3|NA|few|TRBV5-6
CASSLGGGYTQYF
TGTGCCAGCAGCCTGGGAGGGGGTTATACGCAGTATTTT
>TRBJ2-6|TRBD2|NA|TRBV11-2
CASSLPLWEGPGANVLTF
TGTGCCAGCAGCCTTCCTCTCTGGGAGGGACCTGGGGCCAACGTCCTGACTTTC
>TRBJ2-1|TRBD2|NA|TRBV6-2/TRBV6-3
CASSALAGVNEQFF
TGTGCCAGCAGTGCGCTAGCGGGAGTAAATGAGCAGTTCTTC
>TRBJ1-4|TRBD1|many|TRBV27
CASSSQGRGNEKLFF
TGTGCCAGCAGTTCACAGGGGAGGGGGAATGAAAAACTGTTTTTT